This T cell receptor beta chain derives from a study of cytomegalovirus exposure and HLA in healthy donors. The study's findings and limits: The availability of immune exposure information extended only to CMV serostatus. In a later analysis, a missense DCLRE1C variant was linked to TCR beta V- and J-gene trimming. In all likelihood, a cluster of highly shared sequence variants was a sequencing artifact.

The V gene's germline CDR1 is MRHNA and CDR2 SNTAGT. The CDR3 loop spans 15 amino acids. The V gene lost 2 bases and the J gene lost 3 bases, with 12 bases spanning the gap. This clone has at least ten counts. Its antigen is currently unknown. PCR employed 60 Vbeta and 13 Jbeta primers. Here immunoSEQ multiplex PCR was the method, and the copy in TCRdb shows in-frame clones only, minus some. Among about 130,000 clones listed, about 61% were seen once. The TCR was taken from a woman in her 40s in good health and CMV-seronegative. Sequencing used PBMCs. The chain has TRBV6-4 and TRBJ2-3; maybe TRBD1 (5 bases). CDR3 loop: CASSDGQGGTDTQYF. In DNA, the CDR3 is TGTGCCAGCAGTGACGGCCAGGGTGGGACAGATACGCAGTATTTT.